The sequence of this TCR beta chain was determined in a study of blood T cells in healthy people across ages. About the research overall: Template switching captured about one barcoded beta molecule per two T cells. Overall study results and limits: The unknown donor CMV status may have confounded expanded clonotype changes.

To note about this clonotype: What it recognizes is unknown.

For the second PCR, which ran for roughly 7 to 11 cycles, a sample-barcoded 5' primer and a J-beta primer mix were used. Every single cDNA molecule received a tag from a template-switch adaptor with 12 random nucleotides. Via MiXCR, TCRdb re-called the 5' RACE reads, giving one row per CDR3 protein. The repertoire holds about 1.8 million distinct CDR3 sequences, with 40% to 55% as singletons. Germline assignment: CDR1 SGHTS and CDR2 YDEGEE. The length of the CDR3 is 14 residues. With V trimmed by 1 base and J by 8 bases, 5 bases remained unmatched. V usage is TRBV5-8 and J usage is TRBJ1-4; 7 bases line up with TRBD1. Sequencing was carried out using blood. The clonotype comes from a woman aged 40 to 50 in good health. The CDR3 DNA sequence: TGTGCCAGCAGCTTGAGGGGGCCCTACGAAAAACTGTTTTTT. This codes for CASSLRGPYEKLFF.